These 21 T cell receptor beta chains were all obtained from the same sample, sequenced in a study of blood T cell repertoires in COVID-19. Profiling relied on immunoSEQ multiplex PCR, and the TCRdb table lists in-frame clones only, not all of them. The table lists 85,000 to 100,000 clones, about 86% of them singletons. The material sequenced was peripheral blood. The receptor source for this set is a man in his forties or fifties with COVID-19, enrolled during active disease.

This chain links TRBV27 with TRBJ1-2; 8 nucleotides agree with TRBD1. Trimming cost V 3 bases and J 6 bases; bases outside gene matches: 12. Germline V gives CDR1 MNHEY, CDR2 SMNVEV (reference sequence). The length of the CDR3 is 16 residues. The CDR3 is CASSFFEGRGQDGYTF. DNA for the CDR3: TGTGCCAGCAGTTTTTTCGAAGGCAGGGGGCAGGATGGCTACACCTTC.

This clone was seen a few times. The chain carries TRBV4-1 and TRBJ2-7; TRBD2 agrees at 8 bases. The V gene's germline CDR1 is MGHRA and CDR2 YSYEKL. CDR3 size: 17 residues. V shed 3 bases and J 5 bases; nucleotides not matched to a gene: 15. DNA for the CDR3: TGCGCCAGCAGCCACGATCCCCCTCTGCGGGGGGCGCACGAGCAGTACTTC. It specifies CASSHDPPLRGAHEQYF.

The genes are TRBV3-1 (or the pseudogene TRBV3-2) and TRBJ2-7; 8 bases map to TRBD1. Looked up from germline, CDR1 is LGHDT and CDR2 is YNNKEL (reference sequence). The CDR3 runs to 15 residues. Trimming took 4 bases from V and 2 from J; bases not matched to a gene: 7. The DNA of the CDR3 is TGTGCCAGCAGCCTTTCCGGGACAGGTCCCTACGAGCAGTACTTC. Protein product: CASSLSGTGPYEQYF.

This chain connects TRBV28 to TRBJ1-2; possible D gene TRBD1, 6 bases. The CDR3 consists of 15 residues. V dropped 4 bases and J dropped 8 bases, with 20 bases sitting between them. Germline CDR1 and CDR2: MDHEN and SYDVKM. CDR3 in DNA: TGTGCCAGCAGTTCAGCCTCGGACAGCCGGATAGGCTACACCTTC. It translates to CASSSASDSRIGYTF.

This chain joins TRBV3-1 (or the pseudogene TRBV3-2) and TRBJ2-7; D uncertain. From germline, CDR1 is LGHDT and CDR2 YNNKEL (reference sequence). V dropped 0 bases and J dropped 1 base, with 10 bases sitting between them. The CDR3 contains 15 residues. The CDR3 loop reads CASSQEIYSSYEQYF. The CDR3 nucleotides are TGTGCCAGCAGCCAAGAAATCTATTCATCCTACGAGCAGTACTTC.

The chain is built from TRBV21-1 and TRBJ1-5. TRBV21-1 is labeled a pseudogene. The CDR3 has 15 residues. The CDR3 nucleotides are TGTGCCAGCAGCGGCCGGACCGGGGGCAATCAGCCCCAGCATTTT. The encoded protein is CASSGRTGGNQPQHF.

The chain joins TRBV6-6 to TRBJ2-1, with D maybe TRBD2 (6 bases). Germline CDR1 is MNHNY and CDR2 is SVGAGI (reference sequence). V shed 11 bases and J shed 7 bases, with 9 bases lying between them. The CDR3 spans 10 residues. CDR3 in amino acids: CASGGNEQFF. The CDR3 DNA follows: TGTGCCTCTGGGGGGAATGAGCAGTTCTTC.

The V gene is TRBV3-1 (or the pseudogene TRBV3-2), the J gene TRBJ2-1, with 9 bases lining up with TRBD2. The CDR3 sequence is 15 residues long. The junction had 11 bases not matched to a gene; V was cut back by 1 base and J by 13 bases. Germline values: CDR1 LGHDT, CDR2 YNNKEL (reference sequence). The CDR3, as DNA: TGTGCCAGCAGCCAAGTTCTAGCGGGGTACATGGATCAGTTCTTC. Protein sequence: CASSQVLAGYMDQFF.

This chain joins TRBV7-9 and TRBJ1-1; 10 bases are shared with TRBD1. Germline trimming cut 5 bases from V and 6 bases from J; bases unmatched to any gene: 9. Germline V gives CDR1 SEHNR, CDR2 FQNEAQ (reference sequence). The CDR3 sequence is 15 residues long. CDR3 residues: CASSNRDRGSAEAFF. DNA of the CDR3: TGTGCCAGCAGCAACCGGGACAGGGGTTCAGCTGAAGCTTTCTTT.

The chain combines TRBV7-9 with TRBJ1-2; 7 bases are shared with TRBD1. From germline, CDR1 is SEHNR and CDR2 FQNEAQ (reference sequence). This CDR3 is 18 amino acids long. J gave up 5 bases and V 5 bases, and 20 bases lay outside the gene matches. The CDR3 here is CASSPSTGWSPLEYGYTF. The DNA of the CDR3 is TGTGCCAGCAGCCCGTCGACAGGGTGGTCCCCTTTGGAATATGGCTACACCTTC. The whole variable domain, remainder taken from reference TRBV7-9 and TRBJ1-2, is DTGVSQNPRHKITKRGQNVTFRCDPISEHNRLYWYRQTLGQGPEFLTYFQNEAQLEKSRLLSDRFSAERPKGSFSTLEIQRTEQGDSAMYLCASSPSTGWSPLEYGYTFGSGTRLTVV.

V is TRBV12-3 or TRBV12-4 and J is TRBJ1-1; 11 bases line up with TRBD1. The CDR3 loop spans 13 amino acids. V was clipped by 6 bases and J by 7 bases; unmatched bases: 4. The CDR3 loop is CASRFGTGGEAFF. DNA of the CDR3: TGTGCCAGCAGGTTCGGGACAGGGGGTGAAGCTTTCTTT.

This sequence joins TRBV30 and TRBJ1-2, with 9 bases fitting TRBD1. The CDR3 is made up of 14 amino acids. Germline V gene sequence: CDR1 GTSNPN, CDR2 SVGIG (reference sequence). J lost 6 bases, V lost 1 base, and 6 bases had no gene match. As DNA, the CDR3 is TGTGCCTGGAGTGCGGGGACAGGGTATAATGGCTACACCTTC. Encoded protein: CAWSAGTGYNGYTF.

This chain uses TRBV9 with TRBJ1-2, with a tentative D call TRBD1 (6 bases). V was clipped by 3 bases and J by 7 bases, with 16 bases between them. From germline, CDR1 is SGDLS and CDR2 YYNGEE. The CDR3 has 14 amino acids. The CDR3: CASSAQLGAFGYTF. In nucleotides, the CDR3 is TGTGCCAGCAGCGCCCAGTTGGGGGCATTTGGCTACACCTTC.

V usage is TRBV29-1 and J usage is TRBJ1-1, with 12 bases aligning to TRBD1. V shed 6 bases, J shed 0 bases, and the junction held 8 bases outside the gene matches. Germline loops: CDR1 SQVTM, CDR2 ANQGSEA. This CDR3 spans 16 amino acids. CDR3 residues: CSVLGQGARMNTEAFF. The CDR3 nucleotides read TGCAGCGTCCTGGGACAGGGGGCGAGGATGAACACTGAAGCTTTCTTT.

V usage is TRBV19 and J usage is TRBJ2-3, with 7 nucleotides matching TRBD1. The junction had 3 bases not matched to a gene; V was cut back by 5 bases and J by 1 base. The CDR3 covers 14 residues. The germline CDR1 and CDR2 sequences are LNHDA and SQIVND (reference sequence). Here the CDR3 DNA reads TGTGCCAGTAGTGACAGGGTCGGCACAGATACGCAGTATTTT. It encodes CASSDRVGTDTQYF.

The V gene is TRBV14, the J gene TRBJ1-2, with D unclear. This CDR3 contains 15 residues. The V end was cut by 2 bases, the J end by 2 bases, with 12 bases between. The V gene's germline CDR1 is SGHDN and CDR2 FVKESK. The CDR3 region has the DNA TGTGCCAGCAGCCAAATCGGGGTCTACAACTATGGCTACACCTTC. Protein product: CASSQIGVYNYGYTF.

This rearrangement joins TRBV27 to TRBJ2-7; 9 bases map to TRBD2. CDR3 length equals 16 residues. V trimming: 3 bases; J trimming: 2 bases; junction bases outside the gene matches: 8. Germline CDR1 is MNHEY and CDR2 is SMNVEV (reference sequence). The CDR3 DNA follows: TGTGCCAGCAGTTTTAGGGCGGGGGGGACGGCCTACGAGCAGTACTTC. Its translation is CASSFRAGGTAYEQYF.

This rearrangement joins TRBV5-1 to TRBJ1-2, with TRBD1 matching over 7 bases. This CDR3 contains 15 residues. With V trimmed by 5 bases and J by 4 bases, 11 bases remained unmatched. Germline CDR1 SGHRS, CDR2 YFSETQ. CDR3 in DNA: TGCGCCAGCAGACCCAATACCGGGACAGTCTATGGCTACACCTTC. As protein: CASRPNTGTVYGYTF.

This clone was seen only once. V usage is TRBV6-1 and J usage is TRBJ1-5, with D unclear. Trimming took 2 bases from V and 4 from J, leaving 12 bases between them. The CDR3 has 15 residues. From germline, CDR1 is MNHNS and CDR2 SASEGT. CDR3 sequence (DNA): TGTGCCAGCAGTGAACCTCTACTTATAAATCAGCCCCAGCATTTT. Translation: CASSEPLLINQPQHF.

The chain couples TRBV2 to TRBJ2-7; TRBD1 agrees at 9 bases. Trimming removed 10 bases from V and 5 bases from J; junction bases left unmatched: 6. Germline V lookup: CDR1 SNHLY, CDR2 FYNNEI. CDR3 size: 12 residues. The CDR3 is CATGTGRHEQYF. The CDR3 bases are TGTGCCACCGGGACAGGGCGACACGAGCAGTACTTC.

The CDR3 loop is CASSSTGPHNEQFF. CDR3 bases: TGTGCCAGCAGTTCGACAGGACCCCACAATGAGCAGTTCTTC. The chain carries TRBV6-6 and TRBJ2-1, with D possibly being TRBD1 (6 bases). Trimming took off 4 bases at V and 5 bases at J, with 12 bases between the two ends. The CDR3 is 14 amino acids. CDR1 and CDR2 from the germline V gene are MNHNY and SVGAGI (reference sequence).